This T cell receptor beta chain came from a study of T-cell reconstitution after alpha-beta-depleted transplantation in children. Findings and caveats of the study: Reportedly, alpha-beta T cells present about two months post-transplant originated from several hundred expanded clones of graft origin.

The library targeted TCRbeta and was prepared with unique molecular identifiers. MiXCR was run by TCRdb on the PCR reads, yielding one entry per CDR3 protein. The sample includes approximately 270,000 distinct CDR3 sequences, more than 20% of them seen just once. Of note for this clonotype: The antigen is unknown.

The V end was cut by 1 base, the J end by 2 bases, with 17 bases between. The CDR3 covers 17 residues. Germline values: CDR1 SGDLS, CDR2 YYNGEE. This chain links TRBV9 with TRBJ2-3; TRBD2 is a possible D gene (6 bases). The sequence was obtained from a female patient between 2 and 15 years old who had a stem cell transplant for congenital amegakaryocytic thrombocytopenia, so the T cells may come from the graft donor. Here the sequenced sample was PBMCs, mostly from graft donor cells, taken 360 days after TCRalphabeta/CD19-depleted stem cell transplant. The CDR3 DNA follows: TGTGCCAGCAGCGTAACTGGTGCTAGCGCCGTCACAGATACGCAGTATTTT. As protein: CASSVTGASAVTDTQYF.